This is a list of T cell receptor beta chains from one sample in a study of PD-1 blockade in classical Hodgkin lymphoma. Some clones are missing from TCRdb's copy, which holds only in-frame ones; the method was immunoSEQ multiplex PCR. The sample includes 25,000 to 35,000 clones, around 68% of them seen just once. The specimen comprised peripheral blood mononuclear cells (PBMCs), sampled before the fourth cycle of nivolumab. The receptors originated from a human donor with classical Hodgkin lymphoma. Both conserved end residues are part of each CDR3. A D gene is named only where the DNA matches it firmly. Only some rows state a clone size, as once, few, many or a class for expanded clones.

TRBV29-1	few	TRBD1	TRBJ1-1	TGCAGCGTTGTTTCGGGACAGGGGGGAATAGGAGCTTTCTTT	CSVVSGQGGIGAFF
TRBV2	NA	TRBD1	TRBJ2-1	TGTGCCAGCAGTGATTCTATGACAGGGGGAATCTACAATGAGCAGTTCTTC	CASSDSMTGGIYNEQFF
TRBV7-7	NA	NA	TRBJ2-5	TGTGCCAGCAGTCTACAGGGAGTGGAGACCCAGTACTTC	CASSLQGVETQYF
TRBV4-3	NA	NA	TRBJ1-1	TGCGCCAGCAGCGGGCATCGGGGGTATGAAGCTTTCTTT	CASSGHRGYEAFF
TRBV4-1	few	TRBD2	TRBJ2-7	TGCGCCAGCAGCCAGGGGTGGGGGGGTGCCATCTACGAGCAGTACTTC	CASSQGWGGAIYEQYF
TRBV28	once	NA	TRBJ1-5	TGTGCCAGCAGTCCACCTTCCAAGGGTCCGGGGCAGCCCCAGCATTTT	CASSPPSKGPGQPQHF
TRBV15	NA	NA	TRBJ2-5	TGTGCCACCAGCAGGGAAGGGGCCGGGGCTATGAAAGAGACCCAGTACTTC	CATSREGAGAMKETQYF
TRBV27	NA	NA	TRBJ1-2	TGTGCCAGCACCCGTCGCGGTGGGGTGAGCGCTAACTATGGCTACACCTTC	CASTRRGGVSANYGYTF
TRBV4-3	NA	TRBD2	TRBJ2-7	TGCGCCAGCAGCCCGACCGGGACTAGCGGATCCTACGAGCAGTACTTC	CASSPTGTSGSYEQYF
TRBV5-4	NA	TRBD1	TRBJ1-5	TGTGCCAGCAGCGCCGGACAGGTTGATCAGCCCCAGCATTTT	CASSAGQVDQPQHF
TRBV6-1	NA	NA	TRBJ2-1	TGTGCCAGCAGTGAAGTTGGGTTATACAATGAGCAGTTCTTC	CASSEVGLYNEQFF
TRBV5-1	NA	NA	TRBJ1-4	TGCGCCAGCAGCTTGGGTTTGTCGGCAACTAATGAAAAACTGTTTTTT	CASSLGLSATNEKLFF
TRBV28	NA	TRBD2	TRBJ2-3	TGTGCCAGCAAATTTAGCGGGAGGACAGATACGCAGTATTTT	CASKFSGRTDTQYF
TRBV7-2	NA	NA	TRBJ2-2	TGTGCCAGCAGCTCAGCTCCGGACATAATAAACACCGGGGAGCTGTTTTTT	CASSSAPDIINTGELFF
TRBV7-6	NA	TRBD2	TRBJ2-1	TGTGCCAGCAGCTCCCCGGGTAGCGGGGGGGCCACGGCCTACAATGAGCAGTTCTTC	CASSSPGSGGATAYNEQFF
TRBV7-9	NA	NA	TRBJ1-2	TGTGCCAGCAGCCTAGCGGACAGCTCTAACTATGGCTACACCTTC	CASSLADSSNYGYTF
TRBV9	NA	NA	TRBJ1-5	TGTGCCAGCAACCCGGGGGCCGAGAATCAGCCCCAGCATTTT	CASNPGAENQPQHF
TRBV29-1	once	NA	TRBJ2-7	TGCAGCGTTGAAAGGTCGACAACGGGGGAGCAGTACTTC	CSVERSTTGEQYF
TRBV18	NA	TRBD1	TRBJ2-7	TGTGCCAGCTCACCTAACAGGGGGCGATCCTCCTACGAGCAGTACTTC	CASSPNRGRSSYEQYF
TRBV7-8	NA	TRBD1	TRBJ1-5	TGTGCCAGCAGCTTAACGACAGGGGGCCGTCAGCCCCAGCATTTT	CASSLTTGGRQPQHF
TRBV27	medium-sized	NA	TRBJ1-4	TGTGCCAGCAGTTTACAAATTTCTGAAAAACTGTTTTTT	CASSLQISEKLFF
TRBV10-2	NA	NA	TRBJ2-7	TGCGCCAGCAGCGGGGTGGTCTCCTACGAGCAGTACTTC	CASSGVVSYEQYF
TRBV27	NA	TRBD2	TRBJ2-2	TGTGCCAGCAGTTTGATAGCGGGGGGCGGGGAGCTGTTTTTT	CASSLIAGGGELFF
TRBV30	NA	NA	TRBJ2-1	TGTGCCTGGACGCTTGCGCGGTACAATGAGCAGTTCTTC	CAWTLARYNEQFF
TRBV7-9	NA	NA	TRBJ1-4	TGTGCCAGCAGCCCCCCCTCATCGGCAACTAATGAAAAACTGTTTTTT	CASSPPSSATNEKLFF
TRBV7-7	few	NA	TRBJ2-7	TGTGCCAGCAGCTCCATAGGGGGTTACGAGCAGTACTTC	CASSSIGGYEQYF
TRBV19	NA	NA	TRBJ2-3	TGTGCCAGTAGTACGACACCAGGTACGGATACGCAGTATTTT	CASSTTPGTDTQYF
TRBV18	NA	NA	TRBJ1-1	TGTGCCAGCTCACCGGGACACCAAAACACTGAAGCTTTCTTT	CASSPGHQNTEAFF
TRBV5-1	NA	NA	TRBJ2-7	TGCGCCACCTGGGAAGGATCGGGCGAGCAGTACTTC	CATWEGSGEQYF
TRBV30	NA	NA	TRBJ2-3	TGTGCCTGGAATCTGGGGAGCCAAGATACGCAGTATTTT	CAWNLGSQDTQYF
TRBV9	NA	TRBD2	TRBJ2-3	TGTGCCAGCAGCGTATATTCGGGGGGGACAATGGATACGCAGTATTTT	CASSVYSGGTMDTQYF
TRBV5-1	NA	NA	TRBJ2-2	TGCGCCAGCAGTTCTCGGCTGTCGAACACCGGGGAGCTGTTTTTT	CASSSRLSNTGELFF
TRBV25-1	NA	NA	TRBJ1-1	TGTGCCAGCAGTGAAAGCTCGGCGGGGGGCGGAGGAGCTTTCTTT	CASSESSAGGGGAFF
TRBV6-6	NA	TRBD1	TRBJ1-1	TGTGCCAGCCAGGGGGGGGGCACTGAAGCTTTCTTT	CASQGGGTEAFF
TRBV5-6	NA	TRBD1	TRBJ1-1	TGTGCCAGCAGCCGCACCGTTTGGGAGGGACAGGGAGTGGAAACTGAAGCTTTCTTT	CASSRTVWEGQGVETEAFF
TRBV6-5	NA	NA	TRBJ1-5	TGTGCCAGCAGTTACAGGGAGCACCAGCCCCAGCATTTT	CASSYREHQPQHF
TRBV7-2	NA	NA	TRBJ1-5	TGTGCCAGCAGCTTAGGGTGGCAGCCCCAGCATTTT	CASSLGWQPQHF
TRBV6-5	NA	NA	TRBJ2-7	TGTGCCAGCACCGCCAGGGGTACCACCTACGAGCAGTACTTC	CASTARGTTYEQYF
TRBV7-8	NA	TRBD1	TRBJ1-1	TGTGCCAGCAGTTCCGACAGGGTGGACACTGAAGCTTTCTTT	CASSSDRVDTEAFF
TRBV18	NA	TRBD2	TRBJ2-7	TGTGCCAGCTCACCACCGGGGGGGGGACTAGCAGGTCTACAGCAGTACTTC	CASSPPGGGLAGLQQYF
TRBV6-1	few	NA	TRBJ2-5	TGTGCCAGCACCAAGGAATGGCAGCCAGGAGAGACCCAGTACTTC	CASTKEWQPGETQYF
TRBV19	NA	NA	TRBJ2-5	TGTGCCAGTAGTCCCTCCTTTGGGCAATTGCAAGAGACCCAGTACTTC	CASSPSFGQLQETQYF
TRBV25-1	once	NA	TRBJ2-5	TGTGCCAGCAGTGAATTTCGACAGACCCAAGAGACCCAGTACTTC	CASSEFRQTQETQYF
TRBV7-8	NA	NA	TRBJ1-1	TGTGCCAGCAGCTTAGAAGGGGTGAACACTGAAGCTTTCTTT	CASSLEGVNTEAFF